These T cell receptor beta chains were read from a single sample in a study of CD4+ T cells in melanoma. Only in-frame clones appear in the TCRdb table, and some are missing; sequencing was by immunoSEQ multiplex PCR. Of about 9,800 clones in the sample, 55% to 75% are singletons; the top ten hold about 15%. Sequencing input: cells from a culture (not recorded whether cultured in vitro). The origin of the receptors is a human donor with melanoma. Each CDR3 is given with its conserved first and last residue. Fields, in order: clone size, V gene, J gene, D gene, CDR3 protein, CDR3 DNA. A D gene is named only where the DNA matches it firmly. Some rows have no size entry. The others give once, few or many, or a class for an expanded clone.

clone size: NA
V gene: TRBV6-1
J gene: TRBJ1-5
D gene: TRBD1
CDR3 protein: CASRLQGGNQPQHF
CDR3 DNA: TGTGCCAGCAGGCTACAGGGGGGCAATCAGCCCCAGCATTTT

clone size: NA
V gene: TRBV4-2
J gene: TRBJ1-2
D gene: NA
CDR3 protein: CASSQAGGYGYTF
CDR3 DNA: TGTGCCAGCAGCCAAGCGGGAGGCTATGGCTACACCTTC

clone size: NA
V gene: TRBV30
J gene: TRBJ2-1
D gene: TRBD2
CDR3 protein: CAWSASSGGALSYNEQFF
CDR3 DNA: TGTGCCTGGAGTGCCAGTAGCGGGGGGGCCCTTTCCTACAATGAGCAGTTCTTC

clone size: NA
V gene: TRBV19
J gene: TRBJ1-1
D gene: NA
CDR3 protein: CASGERNTEAFF
CDR3 DNA: TGTGCCAGTGGGGAGCGAAACACTGAAGCTTTCTTT

clone size: NA
V gene: TRBV4-1
J gene: TRBJ2-1
D gene: NA
CDR3 protein: CASSHPRVGPEQFF
CDR3 DNA: TGCGCCAGCAGCCACCCTCGAGTAGGTCCTGAGCAGTTCTTC

clone size: few
V gene: TRBV7-7
J gene: TRBJ2-6
D gene: NA
CDR3 protein: CASSPNSAGANVLTF
CDR3 DNA: TGTGCTAGCAGTCCAAATTCTGCTGGGGCCAACGTCCTGACTTTC

clone size: NA
V gene: TRBV4-2
J gene: TRBJ1-2
D gene: TRBD1
CDR3 protein: CASSRDRNYGYTF
CDR3 DNA: TGTGCCAGCAGCCGGGACAGAAACTATGGCTACACCTTC

clone size: NA
V gene: TRBV9
J gene: TRBJ2-1
D gene: NA
CDR3 protein: CASSVNGAAEQFF
CDR3 DNA: TGTGCCAGCAGCGTGAATGGGGCGGCTGAGCAGTTCTTC

clone size: NA
V gene: TRBV7-9
J gene: TRBJ2-7
D gene: NA
CDR3 protein: CASSLFEAYEQYF
CDR3 DNA: TGTGCCAGCAGCCTCTTCGAAGCTTACGAGCAGTACTTC

clone size: NA
V gene: TRBV6-1
J gene: TRBJ1-1
D gene: NA
CDR3 protein: CASSSWTVNTEAFF
CDR3 DNA: TGTGCCAGCAGCTCCTGGACGGTAAACACTGAAGCTTTCTTT

clone size: NA
V gene: TRBV19
J gene: TRBJ1-5
D gene: NA
CDR3 protein: CASSIDAHQPQHF
CDR3 DNA: TGTGCCAGTAGTATAGATGCCCATCAGCCCCAGCATTTT

clone size: few
V gene: TRBV19
J gene: TRBJ2-7
D gene: TRBD2
CDR3 protein: CASSIKAGGNEQYF
CDR3 DNA: TGTGCCAGTAGTATTAAAGCGGGGGGCAACGAGCAGTACTTC

clone size: NA
V gene: TRBV7-9
J gene: TRBJ1-3
D gene: NA
CDR3 protein: CASSLSISSGNTIYF
CDR3 DNA: TGTGCCAGCAGCTTATCCATCTCCTCTGGAAACACCATATATTTT

clone size: few
V gene: TRBV10-3
J gene: TRBJ2-7
D gene: NA
CDR3 protein: CAISEEGTGSYEQYF
CDR3 DNA: TGTGCCATCAGTGAGGAGGGGACCGGTTCCTACGAGCAGTACTTC

clone size: once
V gene: TRBV7-2
J gene: TRBJ1-4
D gene: NA
CDR3 protein: CASSLQPGTNEKLFF
CDR3 DNA: TGTGCCAGCAGCTTACAGCCCGGAACTAATGAAAAACTGTTTTTT